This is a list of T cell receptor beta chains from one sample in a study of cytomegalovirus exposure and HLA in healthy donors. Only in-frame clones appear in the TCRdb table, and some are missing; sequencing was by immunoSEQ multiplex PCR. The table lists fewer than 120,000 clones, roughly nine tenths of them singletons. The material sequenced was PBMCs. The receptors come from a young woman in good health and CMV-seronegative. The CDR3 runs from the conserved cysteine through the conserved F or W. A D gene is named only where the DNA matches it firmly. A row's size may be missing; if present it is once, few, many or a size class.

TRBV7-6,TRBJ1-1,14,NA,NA,TGTGCCAGCAGCTTAGCACGCGGGCGCACTGAAGCTTTCTTT,CASSLARGRTEAFF
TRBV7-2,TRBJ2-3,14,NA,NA,TGTGCCAGCAGCCCTCCCACGACCGGGGGTACGCAGTATTTT,CASSPPTTGGTQYF
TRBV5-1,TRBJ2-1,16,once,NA,TGCGCCAGCAGCATGAGTGGGGCAGGGACCTACAATGAGCAGTTCTTC,CASSMSGAGTYNEQFF
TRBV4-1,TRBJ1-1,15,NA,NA,TGCGCCAGCAGCCCCGGAGGGGGGGCGCGAACTGAAGCTTTCTTT,CASSPGGGARTEAFF
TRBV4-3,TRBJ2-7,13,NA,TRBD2,TGCGCCAGCAGTAGGCGGGGGGACGGCGAGCAGTACTTC,CASSRRGDGEQYF
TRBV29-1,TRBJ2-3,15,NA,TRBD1,TGCAGCGTTGAGGGGGACAGGGTTTTCGCAGATACGCAGTATTTT,CSVEGDRVFADTQYF
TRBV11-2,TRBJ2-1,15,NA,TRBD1,TGTGCCAGCAGCTTTAGACAGGGGGCAATGAATGAGCAGTTCTTC,CASSFRQGAMNEQFF
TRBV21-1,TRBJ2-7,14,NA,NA,TGTGCCAGCAGCCCTCGGACACCCTCCTACGAGCAGTACTTC,CASSPRTPSYEQYF
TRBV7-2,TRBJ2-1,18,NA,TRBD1,TGTGCCAGCAGCGGGGGACAGGGGCCTCGACCCCATTACAATGAGCAGTTCTTC,CASSGGQGPRPHYNEQFF
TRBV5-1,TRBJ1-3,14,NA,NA,TGCGCCAGCAGCTTACAGGACTCTGGAAACACCATATATTTT,CASSLQDSGNTIYF
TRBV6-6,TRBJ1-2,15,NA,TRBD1,TGTGCCAGCAGTGCTACTGGGGGACAGCTCTATGGCTACACCTTC,CASSATGGQLYGYTF
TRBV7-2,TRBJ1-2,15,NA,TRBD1,TGTGCCAGCAGCCCGGGGGACAGGGGTTTGTATGGCTACACCTTC,CASSPGDRGLYGYTF
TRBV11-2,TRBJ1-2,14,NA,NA,TGTGCCAGCAGCTTAGGACTTCGGGACTATGGCTACACCTTC,CASSLGLRDYGYTF
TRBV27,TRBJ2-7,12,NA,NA,TGTGCCAGCAGCCTACCGGGCTACGAGCAGTACTTC,CASSLPGYEQYF
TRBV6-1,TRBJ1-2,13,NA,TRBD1,TGTGCCAGCAGCTTGGACAGGGGTGAAGGCTACACCTTC,CASSLDRGEGYTF
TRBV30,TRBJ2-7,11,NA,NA,TGTGCCTGGAGTCCACTCGGCGAGCAGTACTTC,CAWSPLGEQYF
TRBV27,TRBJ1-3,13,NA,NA,TGTGCCAGCAGACAGGGCTCTGGAAACACCATATATTTT,CASRQGSGNTIYF
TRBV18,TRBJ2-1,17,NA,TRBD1,TGTGCCAGCTCACCTGAAACCGGGACAGGGCTGTACAATGAGCAGTTCTTC,CASSPETGTGLYNEQFF
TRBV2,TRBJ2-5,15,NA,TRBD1,TGTGCCAGCAGCGTGGGACAGGGGCACGAGGAGACCCAGTACTTC,CASSVGQGHEETQYF
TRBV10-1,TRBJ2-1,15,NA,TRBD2,TGCGCCAGCAGTCCTCGGACTAGCGGGGGCAATGAGCAGTTCTTC,CASSPRTSGGNEQFF
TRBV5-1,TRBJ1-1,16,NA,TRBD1,TGCGCCAGCAGCTTGGGGACAGGGGGCTATGTCACTGAAGCTTTCTTT,CASSLGTGGYVTEAFF
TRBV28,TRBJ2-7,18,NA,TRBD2,TGTGCCAGCAGTTTAAGCTTCCTGACTAGCGGGGGGTCCTACGAGCAGTACTTC,CASSLSFLTSGGSYEQYF
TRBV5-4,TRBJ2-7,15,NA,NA,TGTGCCAGCAGCTCCCAACTTGACAGGTCTGGCGAGCAGTACTTC,CASSSQLDRSGEQYF
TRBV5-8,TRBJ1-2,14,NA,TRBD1,TGTGCCAGCAGCTTGTCATGGGACAGCTCACGCTACACCTTC,CASSLSWDSSRYTF
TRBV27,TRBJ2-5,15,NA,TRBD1,TGTGCCAGCAGTTTAAAACAGGGGGTCCAAGAGACCCAGTACTTC,CASSLKQGVQETQYF
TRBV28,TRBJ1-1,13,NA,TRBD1,TGTGCCAGCAGCCCGGGACAGGGTGGTGAAGCTTTCTTT,CASSPGQGGEAFF
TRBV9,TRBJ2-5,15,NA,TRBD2,TGTGCCAGCGACACTAGCGGGGGGCCTGGGGAGACCCAGTACTTC,CASDTSGGPGETQYF
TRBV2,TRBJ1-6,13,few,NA,TGTGCCAGCAGTGAACAGAATAATTCACCCCTCCACTTT,CASSEQNNSPLHF
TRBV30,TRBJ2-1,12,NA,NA,TGTGCCTGGACTCGGAGCTACAATGAGCAGTTCTTC,CAWTRSYNEQFF
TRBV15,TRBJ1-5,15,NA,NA,TGTGCCACCAGCAGGGGTGACAGGAGCTACATACCCCAGCATTTT,CATSRGDRSYIPQHF
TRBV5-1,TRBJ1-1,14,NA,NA,TGCGCCAGCAGCTTCCTGGACAGGAACACTGAAGCTTTCTTT,CASSFLDRNTEAFF
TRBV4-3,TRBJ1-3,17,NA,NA,TGCGCCAGCAGCCAAGATATTCCCCCGAGGATCGGAAACACCATATATTTT,CASSQDIPPRIGNTIYF
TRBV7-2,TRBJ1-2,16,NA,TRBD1,TGTGCCAGCAGGAGAGAGGGGGACAGCGGGCTCAATGGCTACACCTTC,CASRREGDSGLNGYTF
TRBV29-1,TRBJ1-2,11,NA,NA,TGCAGCGTTGGACAGCTCGATGGCTACACCTTC,CSVGQLDGYTF
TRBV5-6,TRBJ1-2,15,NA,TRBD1,TGTGCCAGCAGCTTAGGGACAGGGAGGACCTATGGCTACACCTTC,CASSLGTGRTYGYTF
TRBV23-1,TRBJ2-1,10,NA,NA,TGCGCCAGCAGCCCATTTGAGCAGTTCTTC,CASSPFEQFF
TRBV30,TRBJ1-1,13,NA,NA,TGTGCCTGGAGCTCTAATCGGGGAACTGAAGCTTTCTTT,CAWSSNRGTEAFF
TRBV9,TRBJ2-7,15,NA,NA,TGTGCCAGCAGCGCAACGCGGACAGAGACCTACGAGCAGTACTTC,CASSATRTETYEQYF
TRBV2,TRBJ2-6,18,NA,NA,TGTGCCAGCAGTGGTAGGAGACAGGTCATCTCTGGGGCCAACGTCCTGACTTTC,CASSGRRQVISGANVLTF
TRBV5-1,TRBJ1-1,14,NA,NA,TGCGCCAGCAGCCCTCAGACAGGGAACACTGAAGCTTTCTTT,CASSPQTGNTEAFF